The 27 T cell receptor beta chains reported below all come from one sample, sequenced in a study of early T cells in non-severe SARS-CoV-2 infection. TCRdb processed the 5' RACE reads anew with MiXCR; each CDR3 protein has one entry. Here the sample spans 90,000 to 120,000 distinct CDR3 sequences, around 10% being singletons. What was sequenced was whole blood. The source is an adult who was a healthcare worker with PCR-confirmed SARS-CoV-2 infection or an uninfected control (not recorded which).

This clonotype was observed a handful of times. At one end the junction does not follow the germline gene, possibly because of a read error. V is TRBV7-8 and J is TRBJ1-3; D unresolved. Germline V gene lookup returns CDR1 SGHVS and CDR2 FQNEAQ. The CDR3 is 15 amino acids. CDR3 sequence reads: CASSLSDASRNTIYF. CDR3 DNA sequence: TGTGCCAGCAGCTTATCGGACGCCTCTAGAAACACCATATATTTT.

This clonotype turned up a few times. The chain couples TRBV9 to TRBJ2-1; 9 bases fit TRBD2. Germline values: CDR1 SGDLS, CDR2 YYNGEE. After removal of 3 bases from V and 0 bases from J, the junction contained 1 base not matched to a gene. This CDR3 has 15 amino acids. In DNA form, the CDR3 reads TGTGCCAGCAGCGGTAGCGGGAGCTCCTACAATGAGCAGTTCTTC. It specifies CASSGSGSSYNEQFF. The variable domain in full, completed from reference TRBV9 and TRBJ2-1, reads DSGVTQTPKHLITATGQRVTLRCSPRSGDLSVYWYQQSLDQGLQFLIQYYNGEERAKGNILERFSAQQFPDLHSELNLSSLELGDSALYFCASSGSGSSYNEQFFGPGTRLTVL.

This clonotype has only a few counts. The V gene is TRBV12-3 or TRBV12-4, the J gene TRBJ2-1, with no clear D. Between the trimmed V and J ends, which lost 5 bases and 6 bases, there was a span of 11 bases. CDR3 length: 13 amino acids. The CDR3, as DNA: TGTGCCAGCAGTCCACTCCGAAGCAATGAGCAGTTCTTC. Amino acids: CASSPLRSNEQFF.

This clonotype turned up a few times. The J gene is TRBJ1-1, the V gene TRBV5-8; a weak D match, TRBD1 (6 bases). Trimming pared 5 bases from V and 0 bases from J, leaving 14 bases between. The CDR3 has 15 residues. Germline assignment: CDR1 SGHTS and CDR2 YDEGEE. The CDR3 sequence: CASRWGGLMNTEAFF. For the CDR3, the DNA is TGTGCCAGCAGATGGGGGGGCTTGATGAACACTGAAGCTTTCTTT.

This clonotype was seen a few times. The V and J genes are TRBV6-6 and TRBJ2-7; D perhaps matches TRBD2 (6 bases). Trimming took 0 bases from V and 6 from J, leaving 15 bases between them. The CDR3 is 15 amino acids. Germline V gives CDR1 MNHNY, CDR2 SVGAGI (reference sequence). CDR3 nucleotide sequence: TGTGCCAGCAGTTACTCCCCGGGACTGTTCCCCGAGCAGTACTTC. It yields the protein CASSYSPGLFPEQYF.

This clonotype has a count of ten or more. The rearrangement joins TRBV30 to TRBJ1-5; TRBD1 matches at 11 bases. Trimming removed 2 bases from V and 5 bases from J; junction bases left unmatched: 5. The germline CDR1 and CDR2 sequences are GTSNPN and SVGIG (reference sequence). There are 15 residues in the CDR3. This CDR3 reads CAWSPGTGGYQPQHF. DNA of the CDR3: TGTGCCTGGAGTCCAGGGACAGGGGGGTATCAGCCCCAGCATTTT.

The chain has TRBV21-1 and TRBJ1-5. TRBV21-1 is listed as a pseudogene. The CDR3 covers 15 residues. The CDR3 nucleotides are TGTGCCAGCAAGAACGCGGCAGGGCGGAATCAGCCCCAGCATTTT. It codes for CASKNAAGRNQPQHF.

This clonotype was observed at least ten times. J is TRBJ2-1 and V is TRBV6-2 or TRBV6-3; 14 bases fit TRBD2. The V and J ends lost 7 bases and 10 bases, in that order; junction bases with no gene match: 24. The CDR3 contains 20 residues. Germline CDR1 and CDR2: MNHEY and SVGEGT. The CDR3 spells CASKWVPGLAGAGANREQFF. The CDR3 coding sequence is TGTGCCAGCAAATGGGTGCCGGGACTAGCGGGAGCAGGCGCAAATCGGGAGCAGTTCTTC.

The chain recombines TRBV20-1 with TRBJ2-3; D is perhaps TRBD2 (6 bases). With 6 bases removed from V and 2 bases from J, the gap between germline ends came to 12 bases. Germline loops: CDR1 DFQATT, CDR2 SNEGSKA (reference sequence). The CDR3 has 13 amino acids. DNA for the CDR3: TGCAGTGCCAGCGGGCGGCTCACAGATACGCAGTATTTT. It codes for CSASGRLTDTQYF.

This clonotype showed up many times. This chain joins TRBV5-8 and TRBJ1-2; no reliable D call. The V end lost 6 bases, the J end lost 2 bases, and 17 bases lay between the germline ends. The CDR3 is made up of 15 amino acids. The germline V gene has CDR1 SGHTS and CDR2 YDEGEE. The CDR3 region has the DNA TGTGCCAGCACCCCGATATTGGCCGGGAACTATGGCTACACCTTC. As protein: CASTPILAGNYGYTF.

This clonotype was observed a few times. The chain couples TRBV11-2 to TRBJ2-1, with D tentatively TRBD2 (7 bases). The germline V gene encodes CDR1 SGHAT and CDR2 FQNNGV. The CDR3 has 15 residues. Deletions cut 5 bases from V and 5 bases from J, with 16 bases between. For the CDR3, the DNA is TGTGCCAGCAGCCCAGGATGGGGGGGCAACAATGAGCAGTTCTTC. Its translation is CASSPGWGGNNEQFF.

This clonotype has just a few counts. This chain links TRBV3-1 with TRBJ1-2, with D uncertain. CDR1 is LGHDT and CDR2 is YNNKEL in the germline V gene (reference sequence). This CDR3 is built from 15 residues. Trimming left V 4 bases short and J 4 bases short, with 16 bases between. The CDR3 bases are TGTGCCAGCAGCCCCCTGGTCGGTTTTCTCTATGGCTACACCTTC. Its protein is CASSPLVGFLYGYTF.

The sample holds many counts of this clonotype. The chain has TRBV7-9 and TRBJ1-1; 8 bases align to TRBD1. This CDR3 is 15 amino acids long. The junction had 11 bases not matched to a gene; V was cut back by 5 bases and J by 6 bases. Germline V gives CDR1 SEHNR, CDR2 FQNEAQ (reference sequence). In DNA form, the CDR3 reads TGTGCCAGCAGCCCGGACAGGGATACACTCCCTGAAGCTTTCTTT. Its protein is CASSPDRDTLPEAFF. Filled out from reference TRBV7-9 and TRBJ1-1, the complete variable domain reads DTGVSQNPRHKITKRGQNVTFRCDPISEHNRLYWYRQTLGQGPEFLTYFQNEAQLEKSRLLSDRFSAERPKGSFSTLEIQRTEQGDSAMYLCASSPDRDTLPEAFFGQGTRLTVV.

The chain joins TRBV20-1 to TRBJ2-5, with 7 nucleotides matching TRBD1. Germline V gives CDR1 DFQATT, CDR2 SNEGSKA (reference sequence). The CDR3 contains 12 residues. J gave up 12 bases and V 3 bases, and 10 bases lay outside the gene matches. The CDR3 spells CSARKPGTAKYF. CDR3 bases: TGCAGTGCTAGGAAGCCCGGGACAGCCAAGTACTTC.

This clonotype turned up a few times. V is TRBV20-1 and J is TRBJ2-3, with 8 positions matching TRBD2. The CDR3 sequence is 20 residues long. Looked up from germline, CDR1 is DFQATT and CDR2 is SNEGSKA (reference sequence). Trimming took 1 base from V and 0 from J; bases not matched to a gene: 18. The CDR3 nucleotides read TGCAGTGCTAGAGTACCTTTTGCGGGACTAGACCCTTCTAGCACAGATACGCAGTATTTT. Its translation is CSARVPFAGLDPSSTDTQYF.

This clonotype was seen at least ten times. This chain connects TRBV29-1 to TRBJ2-2; D is uncertain. Trimming removed 4 bases at V and 6 bases at J, with 12 bases between. This CDR3 has 13 amino acids. Germline CDR1 and CDR2: SQVTM and ANQGSEA. CDR3 sequence reads: CSVVTRTPGELFF. Here the CDR3 DNA reads TGCAGCGTTGTAACACGGACCCCCGGGGAGCTGTTTTTT.

This clonotype appeared a few times. This rearrangement joins TRBV6-5 to TRBJ2-7, with D unresolved. The V end lost 5 bases, the J end lost 1 base, and 15 bases lay between the germline ends. Germline V lookup: CDR1 MNHEY, CDR2 SVGAGI. The CDR3 has 15 amino acids. CDR3 amino acids: CASSPDPGRSYEQYF. DNA for the CDR3: TGTGCCAGCAGTCCGGATCCGGGCAGGTCCTACGAGCAGTACTTC.

There are a few counts of this clonotype. The V call is TRBV29-1, the J call TRBJ2-2; 10 nucleotides line up with TRBD1. The germline V gene encodes CDR1 SQVTM and CDR2 ANQGSEA. This CDR3 contains 12 residues. Trimming at V came to 5 bases and at J to 11 bases, leaving 5 bases not matched to a gene. CDR3 amino acids: CSVWDRGTELFF. In DNA form, the CDR3 reads TGCAGCGTTTGGGACAGGGGAACCGAGCTGTTTTTT.

This clonotype was observed many times. This chain connects TRBV4-1 to TRBJ1-1; D perhaps matches TRBD1 (6 bases). The CDR3 is 16 amino acids. CDR1 is MGHRA, CDR2 YSYEKL, per germline. Trimming shortened V by 0 bases and J by 0 bases, and 11 bases separated the two germline ends. The CDR3 reads CASSQDAGGVNTEAFF. In DNA form, the CDR3 reads TGCGCCAGCAGCCAAGATGCGGGGGGCGTGAACACTGAAGCTTTCTTT.

The gene calls are TRBV18 and TRBJ1-5; a possible D gene is TRBD1 (5 bases). Looked up from germline, CDR1 is KGHSH and CDR2 is LQKENI. V gave up 2 bases and J gave up 3 bases, with 14 bases separating them. This CDR3 region has 16 residues. CDR3 nucleotides: TGTGCCAGCTCACCATTCCCCGGGGGGATCAATCAGCCCCAGCATTTT. Translated, it gives CASSPFPGGINQPQHF.

This chain links TRBV12-3 or TRBV12-4 with TRBJ2-1; 16 nucleotides line up with TRBD2. CDR3 length equals 19 residues. With 4 bases clipped from V and 4 bases from J, the junction kept 10 bases outside the gene matches. In DNA, the CDR3 is TGTGCCAGCAGTTCCACCGGGACTAGCGGGAGGGCCGGTTACAATGAGCAGTTCTTC. Its protein product is CASSSTGTSGRAGYNEQFF.

This clonotype was picked up many times. The chain couples TRBV6-1 to TRBJ2-1; possibly TRBD1 for D (6 bases). CDR1 is MNHNS, CDR2 SASEGT, per germline. V lost 2 bases and J lost 4, with 12 bases in between. The CDR3 totals 15 residues. The CDR3 DNA is TGTGCCAGCAGTGAACCTTTGGGGGCATACAATGAGCAGTTCTTC. It codes for CASSEPLGAYNEQFF.

This clonotype was seen ten or more times. This rearrangement joins TRBV11-3 to TRBJ1-2, with unresolved D. Germline V CDR1 and CDR2: SGHNT, YENEEA. The CDR3 has 15 amino acids. V was trimmed by 4 bases and J by 4 bases, leaving 16 bases between them. The chain's CDR3 is CASSSASQSLYGYTF. The CDR3 nucleotides are TGTGCCAGCAGCTCAGCCTCCCAGTCCCTCTATGGCTACACCTTC.

This clonotype was found a few times. The rearrangement joins TRBV19 to TRBJ2-1; TRBD2 matches 12 bases. There are 16 residues in the CDR3. The trim removed 3 bases at V and 9 bases at J, leaving 9 bases unmatched. Germline V gene sequence: CDR1 LNHDA, CDR2 SQIVND (reference sequence). The CDR3 spells CASSIPGTSGSGEQFF. CDR3 in DNA: TGTGCCAGTAGTATTCCCGGGACTAGCGGGTCGGGTGAGCAGTTCTTC. Together with reference TRBV19 and TRBJ2-1, the CDR3 gives the full variable domain: DGGITQSPKYLFRKEGQNVTLSCEQNLNHDAMYWYRQDPGQGLRLIYYSQIVNDFQKGDIAEGYSVSREKKESFPLTVTSAQKNPTAFYLCASSIPGTSGSGEQFFGPGTRLTVL.

This chain links TRBV28 with TRBJ2-5; D remains ambiguous. This CDR3 is 13 amino acids long. Germline CDR1 and CDR2: MDHEN and SYDVKM. The V and J ends lost 3 bases and 4 bases respectively, with 9 bases between them. The DNA for the CDR3 is TGTGCCAGCAGTTTCATCAAGTCAGAGACCCAGTACTTC. Its translation: CASSFIKSETQYF. The full variable domain, its missing parts supplied by reference TRBV28 and TRBJ2-5, is DVKVTQSSRYLVKRTGEKVFLECVQDMDHENMFWYRQDPGLGLRLIYFSYDVKMKEKGDIPEGYSVSREKKERFSLILESASTNQTSMYLCASSFIKSETQYFGPGTRLLVL.

This clonotype was seen a handful of times. This CDR3 reads CASSARALSGGGPPFF. CDR3 sequence (DNA): TGTGCCAGCAGTGCCCGGGCCCTTTCTGGTGGCGGACCTCCTTTTTTT. J is TRBJ1-4 and V is TRBV12-3 or TRBV12-4; no reliable D call. The V gene lost 5 bases and the J gene lost 17 bases, with 30 bases spanning the gap. The length of the CDR3 is 16 residues.

This clonotype was counted only a few times. The chain has TRBV6-5 and TRBJ1-2, with D hard to call. The CDR3 covers 11 residues. V was clipped by 5 bases and J by 11 bases, with 12 bases between them. Germline V gives CDR1 MNHEY, CDR2 SVGAGI. This CDR3 is CASSTPAGYTF. The DNA of the CDR3 is TGTGCCAGCAGTACCCCTGCCGGATACACCTTC.